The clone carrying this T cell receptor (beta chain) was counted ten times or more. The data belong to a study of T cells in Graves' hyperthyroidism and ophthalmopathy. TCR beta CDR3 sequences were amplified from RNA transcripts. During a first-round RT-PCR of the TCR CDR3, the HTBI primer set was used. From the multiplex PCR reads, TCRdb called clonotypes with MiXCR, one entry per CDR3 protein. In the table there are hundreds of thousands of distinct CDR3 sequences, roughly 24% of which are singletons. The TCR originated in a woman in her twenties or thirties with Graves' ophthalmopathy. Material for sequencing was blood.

DNA for the CDR3: TGTGCCAGCAGCTTAGGGACGTCCGGCACCATATATTTT. It specifies CASSLGTSGTIYF. V usage is TRBV7-6 and J usage is TRBJ1-3; D ambiguous. Germline-derived CDR1 and CDR2 are SGHVS and FNYEAQ. This CDR3 contains 13 residues. V lost 1 base and J lost 9, with 10 bases in between.